The 18 T cell receptor beta chains below come from one sample, sequenced in a study of blood T cell repertoires in COVID-19. Using immunoSEQ multiplex PCR, the repertoire was profiled, and TCRdb retains in-frame clones only, with some absent. The sample holds more than 25,000 clones, approximately 80% seen once. The specimen was peripheral blood. The receptors derive from a man in his 70s with active COVID-19.

The chain is built from TRBV2 and TRBJ1-2; maybe TRBD1 (6 bases). In germline, CDR1 is SNHLY, CDR2 FYNNEI. V gave up 1 base and J gave up 8 bases, with 17 bases separating them. The CDR3 has 15 amino acids. CDR3 residues: CASSEDRTGSGGYTF. The CDR3 DNA reads as TGTGCCAGCAGTGAAGACCGAACAGGGTCTGGGGGCTACACCTTC.

The chain has TRBV2 and TRBJ2-7; 10 bases are shared with TRBD2. This CDR3 region has 14 residues. The ends lost 8 bases at V and 1 base at J; junction bases unmatched: 5. The germline gives CDR1 SNHLY, CDR2 FYNNEI. Here the CDR3 reads CASQSGGGSYEQYF. CDR3 DNA: TGTGCCAGCCAGAGCGGGGGGGGATCCTACGAGCAGTACTTC.

There are a few counts of this clone. This chain links TRBV6-2 or TRBV6-3 with TRBJ2-7; D is uncertain. Trimming took off 0 bases at V and 5 bases at J, with 5 bases between the two ends. Germline CDR1 is MNHEY and CDR2 is SVGEGT. CDR3 length: 12 amino acids. The CDR3 region is CASSYSGDEQYF. The CDR3, as DNA: TGTGCCAGCAGTTACTCTGGAGACGAGCAGTACTTC.

The chain uses TRBV20-1 and TRBJ2-1; D perhaps matches TRBD1 (6 bases). This CDR3 region has 14 residues. V gave up 3 bases and J gave up 2 bases, with 11 bases separating them. Per germline, CDR1 DFQATT and CDR2 SNEGSKA (reference sequence). As DNA, the CDR3 is TGCAGTGCTAGTACGGGGACACCCTACAATGAGCAGTTCTTC. Encoded protein: CSASTGTPYNEQFF.

This clone was seen a few times. The J gene is TRBJ2-7, the V gene TRBV4-2; 9 nucleotides align to TRBD2. CDR3 length: 15 residues. Looked up from germline, CDR1 is LGHNA and CDR2 is YNFKEQ. V lost 1 base and J lost 4; bases outside the gene matches: 5. This chain's CDR3 is CASSQGGGRAYEQYF. In nucleotides, the CDR3 is TGTGCCAGCAGCCAAGGAGGCGGGAGGGCTTACGAGCAGTACTTC.

This rearrangement joins TRBV19 to TRBJ1-2; 9 bases align to TRBD1. V trimming: 10 bases; J trimming: 2 bases; junction bases outside the gene matches: 8. Germline values: CDR1 LNHDA, CDR2 SQIVND (reference sequence). The CDR3 spans 14 residues. In DNA, the CDR3 is TGTGCCACCCGTCCCGGGACAGGGAACTATGGCTACACCTTC. This translates into CATRPGTGNYGYTF.

V gene TRBV7-3 combines with J gene TRBJ1-1; 8 bases map to TRBD1. The V gene's germline CDR1 is SGHTA and CDR2 FQGTGA. The CDR3 has 13 residues. J gave up 5 bases and V 2 bases, and 1 base lay outside the gene matches. CDR3 DNA sequence: TGTGCCAGCAGCTTATGGACAGGGACTGAAGCTTTCTTT. Amino acid sequence: CASSLWTGTEAFF. The full variable domain, completed using reference TRBV7-3 and TRBJ1-1, is GAGVSQTPSNKVTEKGKYVELRCDPISGHTALYWYRQSLGQGPEFLIYFQGTGAADDSGLPNDRFFAVRPEGSVSTLKIQRTERGDSAVYLCASSLWTGTEAFFGQGTRLTVV.

This clone was detected only once. The rearrangement uses TRBV14 and TRBJ1-1; TRBD1 is a possible D gene (6 bases). CDR1 SGHDN and CDR2 FVKESK come from the germline V gene. This CDR3 has 13 residues. V shed 1 base and J shed 10 bases, with 13 bases lying between them. The CDR3 DNA reads as TGTGCCAGCAGCCAAGTTGGACAGAATCGAGCTTTCTTT. It encodes CASSQVGQNRAFF.

This clone occurred once. The chain carries TRBV29-1 and TRBJ2-3, with D tentatively TRBD1 (6 bases). The CDR3 contains 12 residues. Trimming stripped 6 bases from V and 7 bases from J, with 14 bases between. Germline CDR1 SQVTM, CDR2 ANQGSEA. Here the CDR3 reads CSVNRESNTQYF. The CDR3 DNA follows: TGCAGCGTGAACAGGGAATCAAATACGCAGTATTTT.

The V call is TRBV6-5, the J call TRBJ1-4, with 8 bases matching TRBD1. CDR3 size: 12 residues. The germline CDR1 and CDR2 sequences are MNHEY and SVGAGI. Trimming cost V 8 bases and J 4 bases; bases outside gene matches: 0. The CDR3 bases are TGTGCCAGCGGACAGGGTAATGAAAAACTGTTTTTT. Amino acids: CASGQGNEKLFF.

This chain uses TRBV29-1 with TRBJ2-5; 9 nucleotides agree with TRBD2. CDR3 length equals 13 residues. The J segment lost 5 bases and the V segment lost 5 bases, leaving 6 bases of the junction unmatched. The germline V gene has CDR1 SQVTM and CDR2 ANQGSEA. The CDR3, as DNA: TGCAGCGTTTTAGCGGGAGTGGGGGAGACCCAGTACTTC. Amino acids: CSVLAGVGETQYF.

This clone was counted at least ten times. The chain joins TRBV5-1 to TRBJ2-5; 10 nucleotides align to TRBD1. The CDR3 contains 17 residues. The trim removed 2 bases at V and 5 bases at J, leaving 12 bases unmatched. The germline V gene has CDR1 SGHRS and CDR2 YFSETQ. The CDR3 DNA follows: TGCGCCAGCAGCTTACCCATGACAGGGGGCTATCGGGAGACCCAGTACTTC. This gives the protein CASSLPMTGGYRETQYF.

V usage is TRBV5-1 and J usage is TRBJ1-1; TRBD1 might be the D (5 bases). Germline V gene data show CDR1 as SGHRS and CDR2 as YFSETQ. The CDR3 extends over 14 amino acids. V lost 2 bases and J 0 bases, leaving 8 bases between the germline ends. The CDR3 bases are TGCGCCAGCAGCTTTCGGGGGATGAACACTGAAGCTTTCTTT. It translates to CASSFRGMNTEAFF.

V usage is TRBV18 and J usage is TRBJ1-4; TRBD1 might be the D (5 bases). Per the germline V gene, CDR1 is KGHSH and CDR2 is LQKENI. This CDR3 has 13 amino acids. Trimming took off 7 bases at V and 7 bases at J, with 13 bases between the two ends. The CDR3 DNA reads as TGTGCCAGCTTAAGGACAAGTAGTGAAAAACTGTTTTTT. Encoded protein: CASLRTSSEKLFF.

This chain's CDR3 is CASSEDLGLLSGNEQFF. CDR3 bases: TGTGCCAGCAGTGAAGACTTAGGACTCCTATCGGGCAATGAGCAGTTCTTC. The rearrangement links TRBV6-1 to TRBJ2-1; TRBD2 might be the D (5 bases). The CDR3 spans 17 residues. Trimming pared 1 base from V and 6 bases from J, leaving 19 bases between. Germline values: CDR1 MNHNS, CDR2 SASEGT.

This clone was counted a single time. This chain joins TRBV7-9 and TRBJ2-1; maybe TRBD1 (6 bases). The V end was cut by 8 bases, the J end by 2 bases, with 10 bases between. The CDR3 is 13 residues long. Germline V CDR1 and CDR2: SEHNR, FQNEAQ (reference sequence). The CDR3 nucleotides read TGTGCCAGCCAGGCAGGGGCCTACAATGAGCAGTTCTTC. It translates to CASQAGAYNEQFF. Full variable domain (rest looked up from reference TRBV7-9 and TRBJ2-1): DTGVSQNPRHKITKRGQNVTFRCDPISEHNRLYWYRQTLGQGPEFLTYFQNEAQLEKSRLLSDRFSAERPKGSFSTLEIQRTEQGDSAMYLCASQAGAYNEQFFGPGTRLTVL.

V usage is TRBV27 and J usage is TRBJ1-4; D might be TRBD1 (6 bases). From germline, CDR1 is MNHEY and CDR2 SMNVEV (reference sequence). The CDR3 runs to 15 residues. Trimming took off 2 bases at V and 0 bases at J, with 7 bases between the two ends. CDR3 in DNA: TGTGCCAGCAGTTTAGGGGGCGCAACTAATGAAAAACTGTTTTTT. Translated: CASSLGGATNEKLFF.

V gene TRBV5-1 combines with J gene TRBJ1-1, with TRBD1 matching over 8 bases. J lost 3 bases, V lost 7 bases, and 5 bases had no gene match. The V gene's germline CDR1 is SGHRS and CDR2 YFSETQ. This CDR3 region has 13 residues. CDR3 DNA sequence: TGCGCCAGCTGTCAGGGGGCGGACACTGAAGCTTTCTTT. Amino acids: CASCQGADTEAFF.